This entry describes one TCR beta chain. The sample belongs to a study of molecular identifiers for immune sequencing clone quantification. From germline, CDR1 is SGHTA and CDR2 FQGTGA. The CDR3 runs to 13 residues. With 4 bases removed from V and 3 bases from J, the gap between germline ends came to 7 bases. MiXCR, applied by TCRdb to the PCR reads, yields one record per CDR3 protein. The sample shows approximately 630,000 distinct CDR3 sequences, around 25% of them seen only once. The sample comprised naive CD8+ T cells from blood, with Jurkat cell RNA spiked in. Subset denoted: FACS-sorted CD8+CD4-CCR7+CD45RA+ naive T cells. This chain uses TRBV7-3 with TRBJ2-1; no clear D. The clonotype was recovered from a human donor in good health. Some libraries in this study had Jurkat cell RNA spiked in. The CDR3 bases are TGTGCCAGCAGCTCGGACGGCTACAATGAGCAGTTCTTC. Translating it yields CASSSDGYNEQFF.